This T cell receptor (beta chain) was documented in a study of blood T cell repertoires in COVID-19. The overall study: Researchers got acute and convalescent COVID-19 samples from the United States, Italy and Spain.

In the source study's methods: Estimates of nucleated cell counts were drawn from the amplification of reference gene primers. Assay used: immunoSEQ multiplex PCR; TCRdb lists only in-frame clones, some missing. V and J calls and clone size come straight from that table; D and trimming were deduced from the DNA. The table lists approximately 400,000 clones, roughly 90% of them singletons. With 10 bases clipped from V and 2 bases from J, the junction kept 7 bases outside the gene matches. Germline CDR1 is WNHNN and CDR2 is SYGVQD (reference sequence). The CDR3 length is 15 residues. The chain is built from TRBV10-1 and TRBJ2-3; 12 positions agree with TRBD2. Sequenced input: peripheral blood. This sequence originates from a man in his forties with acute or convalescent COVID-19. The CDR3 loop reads CATLLAGGHTDTQYF. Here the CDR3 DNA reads TGCGCCACTCTACTAGCGGGGGGCCACACAGATACGCAGTATTTT.